These 3 T cell receptor beta chains were all obtained from the same sample, sequenced in a study of shared clonotypes between healthy human individuals. The assay was immunoSEQ multiplex PCR, and TCRdb's table has in-frame clones only and misses some. The sample holds about 990,000 clones, 75% to 80% seen once. Material: memory CD4+ T cells from PBMCs. Noted subset: CD45RA-negative fraction. These receptor sequences come from a young man in good health. Some clones in this sample may be carry-over from other donors' samples.

V usage is TRBV9 and J usage is TRBJ2-7, with 9 nucleotides matching TRBD2. Germline V gene sequence: CDR1 SGDLS, CDR2 YYNGEE. The V gene end was trimmed by 0 bases and the J gene end by 5 bases; junction bases not matched to a gene: 9. This CDR3 spans 16 amino acids. The DNA of the CDR3 is TGTGCCAGCAGCGTAGGTTTAGCGGGAGATCCCCACGAGCAGTACTTC. Amino acid sequence: CASSVGLAGDPHEQYF.

This clone occurred a few times. V and J are TRBV18 and TRBJ1-1; possibly TRBD1 for D (5 bases). The V gene's germline CDR1 is KGHSH and CDR2 LQKENI. Between the trimmed V and J ends, which lost 1 base and 0 bases, there was a span of 15 bases. There are 17 residues in the CDR3. CDR3 nucleotide sequence: TGTGCCAGCTCACCACGAGGGGCGCAAGATATGAACACTGAAGCTTTCTTT. Translated, it gives CASSPRGAQDMNTEAFF.

A note on this clone: One junction end disagrees with the germline gene, perhaps due to a read error. V is TRBV30 and J is TRBJ2-7, with D tentatively TRBD1 (6 bases). This CDR3 contains 14 residues. The germline CDR1 and CDR2 sequences are GTSNPN and SVGIG (reference sequence). In DNA form, the CDR3 reads TGTGCCTGGAGTGGCGGGTATAGGGGGTTGGGAATCCACTTC. It translates to CAWSGGYRGLGIHF.